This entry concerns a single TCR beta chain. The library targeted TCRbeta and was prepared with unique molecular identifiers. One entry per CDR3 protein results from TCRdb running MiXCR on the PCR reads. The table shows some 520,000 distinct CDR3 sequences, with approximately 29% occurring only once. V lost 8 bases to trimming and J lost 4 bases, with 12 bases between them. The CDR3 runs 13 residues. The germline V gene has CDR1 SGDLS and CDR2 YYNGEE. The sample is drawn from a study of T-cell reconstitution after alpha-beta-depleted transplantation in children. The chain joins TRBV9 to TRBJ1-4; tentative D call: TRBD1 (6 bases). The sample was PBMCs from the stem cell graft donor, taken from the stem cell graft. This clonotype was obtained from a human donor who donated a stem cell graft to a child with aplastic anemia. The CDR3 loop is CASHRTDNEKLFF. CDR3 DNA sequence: TGTGCCAGTCACCGGACAGATAATGAAAAACTGTTTTTT.